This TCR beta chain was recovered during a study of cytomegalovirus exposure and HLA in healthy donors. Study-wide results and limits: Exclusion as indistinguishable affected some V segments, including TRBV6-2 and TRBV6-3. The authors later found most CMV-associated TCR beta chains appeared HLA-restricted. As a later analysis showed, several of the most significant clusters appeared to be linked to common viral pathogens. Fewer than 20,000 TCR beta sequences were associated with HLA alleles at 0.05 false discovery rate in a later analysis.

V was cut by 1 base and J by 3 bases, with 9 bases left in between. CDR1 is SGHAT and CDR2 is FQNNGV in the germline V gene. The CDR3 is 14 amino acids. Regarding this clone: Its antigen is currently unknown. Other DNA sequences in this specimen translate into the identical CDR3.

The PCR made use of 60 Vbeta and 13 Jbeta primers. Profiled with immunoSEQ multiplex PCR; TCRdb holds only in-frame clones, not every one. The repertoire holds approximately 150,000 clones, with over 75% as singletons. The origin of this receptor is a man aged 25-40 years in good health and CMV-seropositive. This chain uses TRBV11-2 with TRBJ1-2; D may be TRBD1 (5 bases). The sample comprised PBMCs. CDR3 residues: CASSLGPGYYGYTF. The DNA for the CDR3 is TGTGCCAGCAGCTTAGGACCAGGGTACTATGGCTACACCTTC.